What follows describes a single TCR beta chain. Its cognate antigen is unknown. These data are taken from a study of Ad26.COV2.S vaccination and SARS-CoV-2 variants. Treatment here: 15 to 20 received Ad26.COV2.S at low or high dose, single or two shots; 5 received placebo; per-sample allocation not given. The study sampled participants on day 63 after the first vaccine or placebo injection. The V end was cut by 2 bases, the J end by 5 bases, with 12 bases between. The germline V gene has CDR1 LNHNV and CDR2 YYDKDF (reference sequence). This CDR3 is 15 amino acids long. Study-level points and caveats: Participants given vaccine showed non-spike TCR breadth similar to that of placebo recipients.

Generated by immunoSEQ multiplex PCR, the TCRdb table keeps only in-frame clones and is missing some. Seen here are around 450,000 clones, 80% to 90% observed once, and the top ten hold about 1.7%. The clonotype was recovered from a person aged 18-65 years who received the Ad26.COV2.S COVID-19 vaccine or a placebo. The sequenced sample was peripheral blood, obtained in a trial of Ad26.COV2.S vaccine versus placebo. The chain recombines TRBV15 with TRBJ2-2; D call uncertain. The CDR3 sequence is CATSRINTRTGELFF. The CDR3 bases are TGTGCCACCAGCAGAATCAATACGAGGACCGGGGAGCTGTTTTTT.